The entry that follows covers one TCR beta chain sequence. Its specificity is not known. This sample was included in a study of T cell repertoires in cytomegalovirus infection. TCRdb re-called the reads with MiXCR, one entry per CDR3 protein. The repertoire consists of about a million distinct CDR3 sequences, with roughly 30% occurring once and the leading ten covering over 12%. The clonotype originates from a human donor in good health (CMV status not recorded). Some clones in this sample may be carry-over from other donors' samples. The sequencing used cultured CD8+ T cells from PBMCs, collected from culture after CMV antigen stimulation.

The CDR3 protein is CASTRPGPFYNEQFF. CDR3 in DNA: TGTGCCAGCACTCGACCGGGTCCATTCTACAATGAGCAGTTCTTC. This chain joins TRBV27 and TRBJ2-1, with D unclear. V dropped 7 bases and J dropped 3 bases, with 16 bases sitting between them. CDR1 and CDR2 from the germline V gene are MNHEY and SMNVEV (reference sequence). The CDR3 runs to 15 residues.